This T cell receptor (beta chain) emerged from a study of post-analysis software for immune sequencing data. Researchers reported that TCR beta cDNA libraries carried unique molecular identifiers. TCRdb processed the PCR reads anew with MiXCR; each CDR3 protein has one entry. The table records 650,000 to 900,000 distinct CDR3 sequences, about half of them present only once. Only a few counts were recorded for this clonotype. The antigen is unknown. Study observations and caveats: Higher frequency in patients than in controls was seen for roughly five TRBV segments, with TRBV5-6, TRBV5-1 and TRBV20-1 among them.

Germline V gene data show CDR1 as MNHNS and CDR2 as SASEGT. The CDR3 runs 18 residues. V lost 7 bases and J lost 5; bases outside the gene matches: 19. The chain uses TRBV6-1 and TRBJ2-5; 10 nucleotides agree with TRBD2. The sequence came from a girl between 10 and 17 years old with multiple sclerosis. The sample was blood. CDR3 in amino acids: CASTGTGGLAGVHETQYF. Written as DNA, the CDR3 is TGTGCCAGCACCGGGACGGGAGGGCTAGCGGGAGTTCACGAGACCCAGTACTTC.